The rows below give T cell receptor beta chains drawn from one sample of a study of T cell changes during pregnancy in multiple sclerosis. This table comes from immunoSEQ multiplex PCR, and its TCRdb copy is limited to in-frame clones, with some not included. The sample carries over 100,000 clones, 80% to 95% recorded once. Sequenced material: peripheral blood, taken in the third trimester of pregnancy. Receptor source: a female donor with multiple sclerosis, enrolled in a pregnancy study. CDR3s include the opening cysteine and the closing phenylalanine or tryptophan. Fields, in order: J gene, V gene, clone size, D gene, CDR3 protein, CDR3 DNA. The D gene is left open where the match is weak. The listing skips clone size in some rows; elsewhere it reads once, few, many or a size class.

J gene: TRBJ1-2; V gene: TRBV5-6; clone size: once; D gene: TRBD1; CDR3 protein: CASSFPGGGYGYTF; CDR3 DNA: TGTGCCAGCAGTTTCCCAGGGGGTGGCTATGGCTACACCTTC
J gene: TRBJ2-5; V gene: TRBV28; clone size: few; D gene: -; CDR3 protein: CASSPPWYF; CDR3 DNA: TGTGCCAGCAGTCCCCCCTGGTACTTC
J gene: TRBJ2-1; V gene: TRBV11-2; clone size: -; D gene: TRBD2; CDR3 protein: CASSPLARSSYNEQFF; CDR3 DNA: TGTGCCAGCAGCCCACTAGCGCGTAGCTCCTACAATGAGCAGTTCTTC
J gene: TRBJ2-1; V gene: TRBV6-5; clone size: -; D gene: -; CDR3 protein: CASRSTGGGYNEQFF; CDR3 DNA: TGTGCCAGCAGGAGTACGGGGGGCGGGTACAATGAGCAGTTCTTC
J gene: TRBJ2-7; V gene: TRBV11-3; clone size: -; D gene: -; CDR3 protein: CASSLRQGNEQYF; CDR3 DNA: TGTGCCAGCAGCTTAAGGCAGGGCAACGAGCAGTACTTC
J gene: TRBJ1-4; V gene: TRBV21-1; clone size: -; D gene: -; CDR3 protein: CASSKGIAANEKLFF; CDR3 DNA: TGTGCCAGCAGCAAAGGAATCGCAGCTAATGAAAAACTGTTTTTT
J gene: TRBJ2-5; V gene: TRBV7-9; clone size: -; D gene: TRBD1; CDR3 protein: CASSLALQGQGETQYF; CDR3 DNA: TGTGCCAGCAGCTTAGCGTTACAGGGGCAGGGAGAGACCCAGTACTTC
J gene: TRBJ1-2; V gene: TRBV27; clone size: -; D gene: -; CDR3 protein: CASSLSFQNYGYTF; CDR3 DNA: TGTGCCAGCAGTTTATCTTTCCAAAACTATGGCTACACCTTC
J gene: TRBJ1-5; V gene: TRBV19; clone size: -; D gene: -; CDR3 protein: CASTAGLILNQPQHF; CDR3 DNA: TGTGCCAGTACCGCGGGACTGATTCTTAATCAGCCCCAGCATTTT
J gene: TRBJ1-1; V gene: TRBV19; clone size: -; D gene: -; CDR3 protein: CASSTYRDTEAFF; CDR3 DNA: TGTGCCAGTAGTACTTACAGGGACACTGAAGCTTTCTTT
J gene: TRBJ2-1; V gene: TRBV6-5; clone size: once; D gene: TRBD2; CDR3 protein: CASSYSGLAYNEQFF; CDR3 DNA: TGTGCCAGCAGTTACTCTGGACTAGCCTACAATGAGCAGTTCTTC
J gene: TRBJ2-7; V gene: TRBV28; clone size: -; D gene: -; CDR3 protein: CASSLTGNNYEQYF; CDR3 DNA: TGTGCCAGCAGTTTGACGGGTAATAACTACGAGCAGTACTTC
J gene: TRBJ2-7; V gene: TRBV27; clone size: -; D gene: TRBD1; CDR3 protein: CASSPGQVYYEQYF; CDR3 DNA: TGTGCCAGCAGTCCCGGACAGGTTTACTACGAGCAGTACTTC
J gene: TRBJ2-2; V gene: TRBV27; clone size: -; D gene: -; CDR3 protein: CASSLSRSGSLNTGELFF; CDR3 DNA: TGTGCCAGCAGTTTATCTAGATCGGGGTCGTTGAACACCGGGGAGCTGTTTTTT
J gene: TRBJ1-2; V gene: TRBV5-4; clone size: -; D gene: TRBD1; CDR3 protein: CASSPQGLANYGYTF; CDR3 DNA: TGTGCCAGCAGCCCACAGGGGCTAGCTAACTATGGCTACACCTTC
J gene: TRBJ2-3; V gene: TRBV6-1; clone size: -; D gene: -; CDR3 protein: CASSWQTSTDTQYF; CDR3 DNA: TGTGCCAGCAGTTGGCAGACTAGCACAGATACGCAGTATTTT
J gene: TRBJ1-4; V gene: TRBV27; clone size: -; D gene: TRBD1; CDR3 protein: CASSRVPGQGAREKLFF; CDR3 DNA: TGTGCCAGCAGCAGAGTCCCGGGACAGGGGGCAAGGGAAAAACTGTTTTTT
J gene: TRBJ1-1; V gene: TRBV5-1; clone size: -; D gene: -; CDR3 protein: CASSLRSQNGMNTEAFF; CDR3 DNA: TGCGCCAGCAGCTTGAGGAGCCAGAATGGTATGAACACTGAAGCTTTCTTT
J gene: TRBJ2-7; V gene: TRBV5-1; clone size: -; D gene: TRBD1; CDR3 protein: CASSPKSGGNEQYF; CDR3 DNA: TGCGCCAGCTCCCCAAAGTCAGGGGGCAATGAGCAGTACTTC
J gene: TRBJ2-7; V gene: TRBV28; clone size: -; D gene: -; CDR3 protein: CASGSTRYEQYF; CDR3 DNA: TGTGCCAGCGGTAGCACGAGGTACGAGCAGTACTTC
J gene: TRBJ1-4; V gene: TRBV5-8; clone size: -; D gene: TRBD1; CDR3 protein: CASSLAYRGREKLFF; CDR3 DNA: TGTGCCAGCAGCTTGGCCTACAGGGGAAGGGAAAAACTGTTTTTT
J gene: TRBJ1-1; V gene: TRBV28; clone size: -; D gene: -; CDR3 protein: CASSPPGWPGTEAFF; CDR3 DNA: TGTGCCAGCAGCCCCCCGGGATGGCCTGGCACTGAAGCTTTCTTT
J gene: TRBJ2-1; V gene: TRBV5-4; clone size: -; D gene: -; CDR3 protein: CASSLELRNEQFF; CDR3 DNA: TGTGCCAGCAGCCTAGAACTGCGGAATGAGCAGTTCTTC
J gene: TRBJ1-4; V gene: TRBV5-1; clone size: -; D gene: TRBD1; CDR3 protein: CASSLRPGQGDEKLFF; CDR3 DNA: TGCGCCAGCAGCTTACGACCGGGACAGGGGGATGAAAAACTGTTTTTT
J gene: TRBJ2-3; V gene: TRBV5-1; clone size: -; D gene: -; CDR3 protein: CASSLSLGGLPTDTQYF; CDR3 DNA: TGCGCCAGCAGCTTGTCATTAGGCGGTCTTCCCACAGATACGCAGTATTTT
J gene: TRBJ2-1; V gene: TRBV9; clone size: -; D gene: -; CDR3 protein: CASSVDPAGSYNEQFF; CDR3 DNA: TGTGCCAGCAGCGTAGATCCAGCGGGCTCCTACAATGAGCAGTTCTTC
J gene: TRBJ2-7; V gene: TRBV4-2; clone size: -; D gene: TRBD2; CDR3 protein: CASSQARLAGAIYEQYF; CDR3 DNA: TGTGCCAGCAGCCAAGCGCGGCTAGCGGGGGCTATATACGAGCAGTACTTC
J gene: TRBJ2-7; V gene: TRBV27; clone size: -; D gene: -; CDR3 protein: CASSSQTHSYEQYF; CDR3 DNA: TGTGCCAGCAGTTCCCAGACACACTCCTACGAGCAGTACTTC
J gene: TRBJ2-7; V gene: TRBV5-6; clone size: -; D gene: -; CDR3 protein: CASSSLGSSYEQYF; CDR3 DNA: TGTGCCAGCAGCTCCCTGGGGAGCTCCTACGAGCAGTACTTC
J gene: TRBJ2-1; V gene: TRBV6-1; clone size: -; D gene: -; CDR3 protein: CASSENSFSYNEQFF; CDR3 DNA: TGTGCCAGCAGTGAAAACTCCTTCTCCTACAATGAGCAGTTCTTC
J gene: TRBJ2-1; V gene: TRBV9; clone size: -; D gene: -; CDR3 protein: CASSVEQSSYNEQFF; CDR3 DNA: TGTGCCAGCAGCGTAGAGCAAAGCTCCTACAATGAGCAGTTCTTC
J gene: TRBJ1-4; V gene: TRBV4-1; clone size: -; D gene: -; CDR3 protein: CASSQGSPTLSEKLFF; CDR3 DNA: TGCGCCAGCAGCCAAGGTTCACCCACCCTGAGCGAAAAACTGTTTTTT
J gene: TRBJ2-1; V gene: TRBV14; clone size: -; D gene: TRBD2; CDR3 protein: CASSPKSSGRPLNDEQFF; CDR3 DNA: TGTGCCAGCAGCCCGAAGTCAAGCGGGAGGCCCCTCAACGATGAGCAGTTCTTC
J gene: TRBJ2-1; V gene: TRBV12-5; clone size: -; D gene: -; CDR3 protein: CASGLGFSNEQFF; CDR3 DNA: TGTGCTAGTGGTTTGGGCTTTAGCAATGAGCAGTTCTTC
J gene: TRBJ2-7; V gene: TRBV5-4; clone size: -; D gene: -; CDR3 protein: CASSLGGQGREQYF; CDR3 DNA: TGTGCCAGCAGCTTGGGGGGTCAGGGGCGCGAGCAGTACTTC
J gene: TRBJ2-3; V gene: TRBV7-9; clone size: -; D gene: -; CDR3 protein: CASSSRGGIHTDTQYF; CDR3 DNA: TGTGCCAGCAGCTCGCGGGGCGGGATTCACACAGATACGCAGTATTTT
J gene: TRBJ1-3; V gene: TRBV6-5; clone size: -; D gene: -; CDR3 protein: CASSLSLSGNTIYF; CDR3 DNA: TGTGCCAGCAGCCTATCCCTATCTGGAAACACCATATATTTT
J gene: TRBJ1-1; V gene: TRBV27; clone size: -; D gene: TRBD1; CDR3 protein: CASSFRTGGLTEAFF; CDR3 DNA: TGTGCCAGCAGTTTCCGCACAGGGGGGCTCACTGAAGCTTTCTTT
J gene: TRBJ2-7; V gene: TRBV28; clone size: -; D gene: TRBD2; CDR3 protein: CASSSVTSGEQYF; CDR3 DNA: TGTGCCAGCAGTTCCGTGACTAGCGGGGAGCAGTACTTC
J gene: TRBJ1-1; V gene: TRBV5-6; clone size: many; D gene: -; CDR3 protein: CASLKMGAFSTEAFF; CDR3 DNA: TGTGCCAGCCTAAAAATGGGAGCTTTTTCCACTGAAGCTTTCTTT
J gene: TRBJ2-7; V gene: TRBV6-5; clone size: -; D gene: -; CDR3 protein: CASMTVSYEQYF; CDR3 DNA: TGTGCCAGCATGACAGTCTCCTACGAGCAGTACTTC
J gene: TRBJ2-3; V gene: TRBV28; clone size: -; D gene: TRBD2; CDR3 protein: CASSLGLAGTDTQYF; CDR3 DNA: TGTGCCAGCAGTTTAGGACTAGCGGGCACAGATACGCAGTATTTT
J gene: TRBJ1-2; V gene: TRBV7-8; clone size: -; D gene: -; CDR3 protein: CASSLAMAPYTF; CDR3 DNA: TGTGCCAGCAGCTTAGCGATGGCTCCTTACACCTTC
J gene: TRBJ1-1; V gene: TRBV9; clone size: -; D gene: -; CDR3 protein: CASSVGTWTEAFF; CDR3 DNA: TGTGCCAGCAGCGTAGGGACATGGACTGAAGCTTTCTTT
J gene: TRBJ2-1; V gene: TRBV5-1; clone size: -; D gene: -; CDR3 protein: CASSLPGTVDNEQFF; CDR3 DNA: TGCGCCAGCAGCTTGCCCGGAACAGTAGACAATGAGCAGTTCTTC
J gene: TRBJ2-4; V gene: TRBV7-3; clone size: -; D gene: -; CDR3 protein: CASSLEGHPIQYF; CDR3 DNA: TGTGCCAGCAGCTTAGAGGGCCACCCCATTCAGTACTTC
J gene: TRBJ2-7; V gene: TRBV5-4; clone size: once; D gene: TRBD2; CDR3 protein: CASSSTSGRSYEQYF; CDR3 DNA: TGTGCCAGCAGCTCCACTAGCGGGAGAAGCTACGAGCAGTACTTC
J gene: TRBJ2-6; V gene: TRBV5-6; clone size: -; D gene: -; CDR3 protein: CASSQYSQRSGANVLTF; CDR3 DNA: TGTGCCAGCAGCCAGTACTCCCAGCGCTCTGGGGCCAACGTCCTGACTTTC